What follows describes a single T cell receptor beta chain. Antigen specificity is unknown. This record comes from a study of response to subunit inactivated influenza vaccine. Regarding the study as a whole: Few additional T cells are recruited per seasonal influenza vaccination, authors suggested.

This CDR3 has 15 residues. CDR1 is SGDLS and CDR2 is YYNGEE in the germline V gene. Trimming took 2 bases from V and 3 from J; bases not matched to a gene: 7. TCRdb passed the RT-PCR reads through MiXCR, listing each CDR3 protein once. The sample shows about 240,000 distinct CDR3 sequences, 12% of them seen only once. This sequence was found in a man aged 50 to 60 who received an inactivated influenza vaccine. The rearrangement links TRBV9 to TRBJ1-2, with 7 bases fitting TRBD1. This specimen consisted of non-naive T cells sorted from PBMCs, obtained around two weeks before vaccination. The CDR3 loop reads CASSVTGASHYGYTF. The CDR3 bases are TGTGCCAGCAGCGTTACAGGGGCTTCACACTATGGCTACACCTTC.